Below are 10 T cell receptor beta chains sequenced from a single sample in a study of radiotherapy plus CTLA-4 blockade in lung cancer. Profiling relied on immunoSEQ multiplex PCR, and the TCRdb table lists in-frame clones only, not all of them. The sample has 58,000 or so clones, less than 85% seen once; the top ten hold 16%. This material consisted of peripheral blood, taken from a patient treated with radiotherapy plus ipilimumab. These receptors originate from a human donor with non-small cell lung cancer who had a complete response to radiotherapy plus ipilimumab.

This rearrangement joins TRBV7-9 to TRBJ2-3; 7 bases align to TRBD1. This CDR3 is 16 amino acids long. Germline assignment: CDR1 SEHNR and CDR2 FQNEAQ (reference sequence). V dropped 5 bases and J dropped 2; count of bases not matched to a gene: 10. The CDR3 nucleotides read TGTGCCAGCAGCCTCAGGGGGAGCGCGGACACAGATACGCAGTATTTT. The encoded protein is CASSLRGSADTDTQYF.

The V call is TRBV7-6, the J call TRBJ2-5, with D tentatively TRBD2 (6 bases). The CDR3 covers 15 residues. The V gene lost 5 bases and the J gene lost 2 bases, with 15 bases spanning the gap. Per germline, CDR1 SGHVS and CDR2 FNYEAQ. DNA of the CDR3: TGTGCCAGCAGCCCAATCCGGGACTCGCAAGAGACCCAGTACTTC. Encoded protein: CASSPIRDSQETQYF.

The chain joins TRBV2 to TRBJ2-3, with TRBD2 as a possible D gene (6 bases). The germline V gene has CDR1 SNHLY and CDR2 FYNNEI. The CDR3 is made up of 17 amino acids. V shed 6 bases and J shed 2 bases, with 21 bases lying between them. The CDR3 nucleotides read TGTGCCAGCAGGGAGGGAACCGGGACTCCGTTCACAGATACGCAGTATTTT. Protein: CASREGTGTPFTDTQYF.

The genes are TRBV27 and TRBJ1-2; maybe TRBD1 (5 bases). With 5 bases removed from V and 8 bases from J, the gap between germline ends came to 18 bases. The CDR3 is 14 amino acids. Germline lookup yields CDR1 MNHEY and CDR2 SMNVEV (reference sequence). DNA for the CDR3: TGTGCCAGCAGTCTACGGAGCGGGGCCAAGGGCTACACCTTC. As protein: CASSLRSGAKGYTF.

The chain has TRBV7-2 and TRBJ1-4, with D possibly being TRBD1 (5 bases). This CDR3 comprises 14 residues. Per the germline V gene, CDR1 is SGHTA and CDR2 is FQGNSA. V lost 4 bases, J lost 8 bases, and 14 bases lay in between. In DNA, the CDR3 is TGTGCCAGCAGCTCCCGTCAGGGTTTCGAAAAACTGTTTTTT. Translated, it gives CASSSRQGFEKLFF.

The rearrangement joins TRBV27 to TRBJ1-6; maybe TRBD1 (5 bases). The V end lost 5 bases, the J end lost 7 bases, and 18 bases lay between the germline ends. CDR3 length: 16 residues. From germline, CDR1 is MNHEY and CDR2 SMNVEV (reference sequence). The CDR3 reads CASSLRPAGSNSPLHF. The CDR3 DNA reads TGTGCCAGCAGTCTCCGCCCAGCAGGGTCAAATTCACCCCTCCACTTT.

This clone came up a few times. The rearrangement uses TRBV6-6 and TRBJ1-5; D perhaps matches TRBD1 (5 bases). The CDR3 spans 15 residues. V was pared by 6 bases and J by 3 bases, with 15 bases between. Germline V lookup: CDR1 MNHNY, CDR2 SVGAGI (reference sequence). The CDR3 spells CASSSGLVINQPQHF. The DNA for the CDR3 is TGTGCCAGCAGCTCGGGACTCGTTATCAATCAGCCCCAGCATTTT.

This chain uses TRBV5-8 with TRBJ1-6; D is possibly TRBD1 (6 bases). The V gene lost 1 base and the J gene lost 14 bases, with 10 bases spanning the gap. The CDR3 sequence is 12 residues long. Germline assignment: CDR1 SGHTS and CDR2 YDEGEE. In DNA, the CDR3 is TGTGCCAGCAGCTTGCAGGGGAGAACCCTCCACTTT. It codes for CASSLQGRTLHF.

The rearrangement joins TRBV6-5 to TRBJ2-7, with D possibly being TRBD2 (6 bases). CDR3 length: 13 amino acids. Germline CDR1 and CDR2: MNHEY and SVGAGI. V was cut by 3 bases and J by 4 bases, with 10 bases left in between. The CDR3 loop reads CASSYRGGYEQYF. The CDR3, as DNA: TGTGCCAGCAGTTATCGGGGAGGATACGAGCAGTACTTC.

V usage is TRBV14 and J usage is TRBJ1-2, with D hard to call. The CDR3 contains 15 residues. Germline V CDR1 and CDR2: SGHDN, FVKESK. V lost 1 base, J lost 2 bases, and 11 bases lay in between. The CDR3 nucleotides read TGTGCCAGCAGCCAAGTGGGCATTAAAAACTATGGCTACACCTTC. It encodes CASSQVGIKNYGYTF.